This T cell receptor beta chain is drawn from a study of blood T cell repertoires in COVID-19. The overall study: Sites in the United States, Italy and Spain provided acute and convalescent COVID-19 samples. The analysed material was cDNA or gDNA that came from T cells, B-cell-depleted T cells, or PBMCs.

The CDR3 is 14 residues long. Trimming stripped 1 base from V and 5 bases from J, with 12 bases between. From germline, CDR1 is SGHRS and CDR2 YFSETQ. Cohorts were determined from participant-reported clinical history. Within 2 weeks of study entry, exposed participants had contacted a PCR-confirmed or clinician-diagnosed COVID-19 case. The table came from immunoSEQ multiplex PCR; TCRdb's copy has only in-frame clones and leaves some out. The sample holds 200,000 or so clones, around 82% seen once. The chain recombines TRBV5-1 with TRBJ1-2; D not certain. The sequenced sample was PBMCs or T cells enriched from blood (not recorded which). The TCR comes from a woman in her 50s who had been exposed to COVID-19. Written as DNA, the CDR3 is TGCGCCAGCAGCTTGAATCCGCGGTTATATGGCTACACCTTC. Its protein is CASSLNPRLYGYTF. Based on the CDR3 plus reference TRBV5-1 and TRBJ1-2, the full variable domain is KAGVTQTPRYLIKTRGQQVTLSCSPISGHRSVSWYQQTPGQGLQFLFEYFSETQRNKGNFPGRFSGRQFSNSRSEMNVSTLELGDSALYLCASSLNPRLYGYTFGSGTRLTVV.